This is a list of T cell receptor beta chains from one sample in a study of human T cells and chemical hapten exposure. TCRdb independently ran MiXCR on the RACE reads; one entry per CDR3 protein. This sample yields tens of thousands of distinct CDR3 sequences, of which 8% to 10% are seen a single time; approximately 3.8% belongs to the top ten. The source was whole blood, collected in connection with sensitization to the hapten diphenylcyclopropenone (DPC). The origin of the receptors is a woman aged 40 to 50 with alopecia areata. Some clones in this sample may be carry-over from other donors' samples. Both conserved end residues are part of each CDR3. The order of the fields is V gene, CDR3 length, D gene, clone size, J gene, CDR3 protein, CDR3 DNA. A D gene is named only where the DNA matches it firmly. Rows may omit the clone size; those that give it use once, few, many or a size class.

TRBV7-2	14	NA	few	TRBJ2-4	CASSSRDLRNIQYF	TGTGCCAGCAGCTCCCGGGACCTCAGAAACATTCAGTACTTC
TRBV19	15	TRBD1	NA	TRBJ1-5	CASSIDADRAQPQHF	TGTGCCAGTAGTATAGACGCGGACAGGGCTCAGCCCCAGCATTTT
TRBV5-1	16	TRBD1	few	TRBJ2-7	CASSSLPGQGDYEQYF	TGCGCCAGCAGCTCACTTCCGGGACAGGGAGACTACGAGCAGTACTTC
TRBV3-1	16	NA	many	TRBJ1-3	CASSRSERDSENTIYF	TGTGCCAGCAGCCGGTCGGAAAGGGATTCTGAAAACACCATATATTTT
TRBV6-2/TRBV6-3	12	NA	few	TRBJ1-1	CASSYSGREAFF	TGTGCCAGCAGTTACTCTGGGAGGGAAGCTTTCTTT
TRBV5-1	16	TRBD2	many	TRBJ2-3	CASSPGTSGNTDTQYF	TGCGCCAGCAGCCCCGGGACTAGCGGCAACACAGATACGCAGTATTTT
TRBV20-1	15	TRBD2	many	TRBJ2-7	CSAQETSGVSYEQYF	TGCAGTGCCCAAGAGACTAGCGGGGTGTCCTACGAGCAGTACTTC
TRBV28	15	TRBD1	many	TRBJ1-1	CASSPPTGVNTEAFF	TGTGCCAGCAGTCCTCCCACAGGGGTGAACACTGAAGCTTTCTTT
TRBV6-5	13	NA	few	TRBJ2-7	CASSYSQSYEQYF	TGTGCCAGCAGTTACAGCCAGTCCTACGAGCAGTACTTC
TRBV28	14	NA	NA	TRBJ2-7	CASSPAPGVYEQYF	TGTGCCAGCAGCCCGGCCCCGGGAGTCTACGAGCAGTACTTC
TRBV20-1	15	TRBD2	few	TRBJ2-1	CSARERGGRRHEQFF	TGCAGTGCTAGGGAGCGGGGGGGCCGACGGCATGAGCAGTTCTTC
TRBV4-3	16	NA	many	TRBJ1-4	CASSQYTGTRNEKLFF	TGCGCCAGCAGCCAATACACCGGGACACGTAATGAAAAACTGTTTTTT
TRBV30	14	TRBD1	few	TRBJ1-2	CAWSVNERGLGYTF	TGTGCCTGGAGTGTAAATGAGAGGGGGCTAGGCTACACCTTC
TRBV29-1	15	TRBD1	NA	TRBJ2-6	CSVELDRAGANVLTF	TGCAGCGTTGAATTGGACAGGGCTGGGGCCAACGTCCTGACTTTC
TRBV25-1	13	TRBD1	few	TRBJ1-2	CASSDRDSSGYTF	TGTGCCAGCAGTGACCGGGACAGTAGTGGCTACACCTTC
TRBV24-1	16	TRBD2	NA	TRBJ2-1	CATSDRLAGSYNEQFF	TGTGCCACCAGTGATCGACTAGCGGGATCCTACAATGAGCAGTTCTTC
TRBV3-2	18	NA	many	TRBJ2-6	CASSQEGNGITGANVLTF	TGTGCCAGCAGCCAAGAGGGGAACGGAATAACTGGGGCCAACGTCCTGACTTTC
TRBV7-8	14	TRBD1	many	TRBJ1-4	CASSLRGGHEKLFF	TGTGCCAGCAGCTTAAGAGGGGGCCATGAAAAACTGTTTTTT
TRBV2	17	NA	NA	TRBJ2-3	CASSASGTYLSTDTQYF	TGTGCCAGCAGCGCTTCGGGGACTTACCTTAGCACAGATACGCAGTATTTT
TRBV11-2	17	NA	NA	TRBJ1-1	CASSSHTIGGWVTEAFF	TGTGCCAGCAGCTCGCACACCATAGGGGGTTGGGTTACTGAAGCTTTCTTT
TRBV28	17	NA	many	TRBJ2-4	CASSFSVWEMAKNIQYF	TGTGCCAGCAGTTTTAGTGTTTGGGAAATGGCCAAAAACATTCAGTACTTC
TRBV10-3	14	TRBD2	few	TRBJ2-1	CAISESERGAEQFF	TGTGCCATCAGTGAGTCTGAGCGGGGGGCTGAGCAGTTCTTC
TRBV6-6	17	TRBD1	few	TRBJ2-1	CASTPATGTGFYNEQFF	TGTGCCAGCACCCCCGCCACCGGGACAGGGTTTTACAATGAGCAGTTCTTC
TRBV20-1	12	NA	many	TRBJ1-5	CSARLGNQPQHF	TGCAGTGCTAGATTGGGGAACCAGCCCCAGCATTTT
TRBV4-2	15	TRBD1	many	TRBJ2-2	CASSQPGQSPGELFF	TGTGCCAGCAGCCAACCGGGACAGAGCCCCGGGGAGCTGTTTTTT
TRBV27	15	NA	NA	TRBJ2-2	CASSSYSGVTGELFF	TGTGCCAGCAGTTCCTATAGCGGTGTCACCGGGGAGCTGTTTTTT
TRBV4-1	15	TRBD1	NA	TRBJ2-1	CASSHSGQGLGEQFF	TGCGCCAGCAGCCACTCGGGACAGGGGCTAGGTGAGCAGTTCTTC
TRBV7-9	14	NA	many	TRBJ1-6	CASSFAGQPSPLHF	TGTGCCAGCAGCTTCGCCGGTCAGCCTTCACCCCTCCACTTT
TRBV20-1	15	TRBD1	few	TRBJ1-5	CSARDDRGSNQPQHF	TGCAGTGCTAGAGATGACAGGGGAAGCAATCAGCCCCAGCATTTT
TRBV11-2	15	NA	many	TRBJ2-2	CASSLVAGNTGELFF	TGTGCCAGCAGCTTAGTTGCAGGGAACACCGGGGAGCTGTTTTTT
TRBV12-3/TRBV12-4	12	NA	NA	TRBJ2-1	CASRYLYNEQFF	TGTGCCAGCAGATACCTTTACAATGAGCAGTTCTTC
TRBV6-2/TRBV6-3	15	NA	NA	TRBJ2-6	CASKDPVSGANVLTF	TGTGCCAGCAAGGACCCAGTCTCTGGGGCCAACGTCCTGACTTTC
TRBV6-1	15	TRBD2	NA	TRBJ2-7	CASRVGGGASYEQYF	TGTGCCAGCAGGGTCGGCGGGGGGGCCTCCTACGAGCAGTACTTC
TRBV6-6	16	NA	many	TRBJ1-1	CASSYSEWDSAIEAFF	TGTGCCAGCAGTTACTCGGAATGGGACTCGGCGATTGAAGCTTTCTTT
TRBV18	15	TRBD1	many	TRBJ2-5	CASSSPDRGGETQYF	TGTGCCAGCTCATCCCCGGACAGGGGAGGAGAGACCCAGTACTTC
TRBV19	14	NA	NA	TRBJ1-3	CATGRDSTGNTIYF	TGTGCCACGGGAAGAGACTCGACTGGAAACACCATATATTTT
TRBV7-2	11	NA	NA	TRBJ2-1	CASLPHNEQFF	TGTGCCAGCCTCCCCCACAATGAGCAGTTCTTC
TRBV2	17	TRBD2	NA	TRBJ2-1	CASSPTSGGVSYNEQFF	TGTGCCAGCAGTCCGACTAGCGGGGGGGTCTCCTACAATGAGCAGTTCTTC
TRBV18	14	NA	many	TRBJ1-5	CASSPGISNQPQHF	TGTGCCAGCTCACCAGGGATTAGCAATCAGCCCCAGCATTTT